The 20 T cell receptor beta chains listed next were all sequenced from one sample in a study of OX40 agonist ivuxolimab in advanced cancers. Libraries were prepared by immunoSEQ multiplex PCR; TCRdb keeps only in-frame clonotypes and omits some of them. The data hold about 64,000 clones, with approximately 88% observed a single time. Sequenced here: CD4+ or CD8+ T cells sorted from blood, sampled in a trial of the OX40 agonist ivuxolimab. Receptors originate from an adult with an advanced solid tumor such as melanoma, head and neck, liver or kidney cancer.

The chain is built from TRBV9 and TRBJ2-1; the D is unclear. The length of the CDR3 is 13 residues. With 1 base removed from V and 5 bases from J, the gap between germline ends came to 7 bases. Germline CDR1 is SGDLS and CDR2 is YYNGEE. The CDR3 DNA follows: TGTGCCAGCAGCGTAAGCACAGACAATGAGCAGTTCTTC. It is translated as CASSVSTDNEQFF. The whole variable domain, remainder taken from reference TRBV9 and TRBJ2-1, is DSGVTQTPKHLITATGQRVTLRCSPRSGDLSVYWYQQSLDQGLQFLIQYYNGEERAKGNILERFSAQQFPDLHSELNLSSLELGDSALYFCASSVSTDNEQFFGPGTRLTVL.

The rearrangement joins TRBV5-6 to TRBJ1-2; weak D call: TRBD1 (6 bases). The germline CDR1 and CDR2 sequences are SGHDT and YYEEEE. The CDR3 consists of 14 residues. V was pared by 5 bases and J by 10 bases, with 21 bases between. CDR3 in amino acids: CASRLPGGRRPYTF. The DNA for the CDR3 is TGTGCCAGCAGACTACCGGGGGGGCGACGTCCCTACACCTTC.

This chain links TRBV7-2 with TRBJ1-1, with a tentative D call TRBD1 (6 bases). In germline, CDR1 is SGHTA, CDR2 FQGNSA. CDR3 length: 16 residues. The V end was cut by 5 bases, the J end by 2 bases, with 18 bases between. The CDR3 protein is CASSPRRGGSNTEAFF. CDR3 coding DNA: TGTGCCAGCAGCCCACGCAGGGGTGGATCAAACACTGAAGCTTTCTTT. Full variable domain (remainder filled in from reference TRBV7-2 and TRBJ1-1): GAGVSQSPSNKVTEKGKDVELRCDPISGHTALYWYRQSLGQGLEFLIYFQGNSAPDKSGLPSDRFSAERTGGSVSTLTIQRTQQEDSAVYLCASSPRRGGSNTEAFFGQGTRLTVV.

The chain links TRBV7-3 to TRBJ1-2; maybe TRBD1 (6 bases). Germline CDR1 SGHTA, CDR2 FQGTGA. This CDR3 is 14 amino acids long. Trimming pared 5 bases from V and 2 bases from J, leaving 12 bases between. DNA of the CDR3: TGTGCCAGCAGCGCCGGGGGGCCAAACTATGGCTACACCTTC. Translated: CASSAGGPNYGYTF.

The chain is built from TRBV5-1 and TRBJ1-1; 7 bases agree with TRBD1. The CDR3 spans 14 residues. Germline assignment: CDR1 SGHRS and CDR2 YFSETQ. Trimming removed 2 bases from V and 4 bases from J; junction bases left unmatched: 5. CDR3 region: CASSFSGGSTEAFF. The CDR3 nucleotides read TGCGCCAGCAGCTTCTCAGGGGGTTCCACTGAAGCTTTCTTT.

V is TRBV20-1 and J is TRBJ2-1; D gene ambiguous. V was pared by 4 bases and J by 5 bases, with 6 bases between. Germline values: CDR1 DFQATT, CDR2 SNEGSKA (reference sequence). This CDR3 is 11 amino acids long. The CDR3 nucleotides read TGCAGTGCTAAGCCGAACAATGAGCAGTTCTTC. Its translation is CSAKPNNEQFF.

This clone has a handful of counts. The V and J genes are TRBV7-2 and TRBJ2-2; no clear D. The CDR3 sequence is 14 residues long. The ends were cut back, 5 bases at V and 8 bases at J, with 15 bases in the middle. Germline assignment: CDR1 SGHTA and CDR2 FQGNSA. The CDR3 sequence is CASSIRRTIGELFF. The CDR3 DNA follows: TGTGCCAGCAGCATCAGACGGACCATTGGGGAGCTGTTTTTT.

The chain employs TRBV5-6 and TRBJ1-4; D ambiguous. Per the germline V gene, CDR1 is SGHDT and CDR2 is YYEEEE. The CDR3 extends over 16 amino acids. V was trimmed by 5 bases and J by 0 bases, leaving 14 bases between them. The DNA of the CDR3 is TGTGCCAGCAGGAAATTCTACAGCGCAACTAATGAAAAACTGTTTTTT. This gives the protein CASRKFYSATNEKLFF.

The rearrangement uses TRBV18 and TRBJ2-4, with D tentatively TRBD2 (6 bases). Germline-derived CDR1 and CDR2 are KGHSH and LQKENI. The V and J ends lost 2 bases and 4 bases respectively, with 9 bases between them. There are 14 residues in the CDR3. CDR3 region: CASSPGDLKNIQYF. CDR3 nucleotides: TGTGCCAGCTCACCAGGGGACTTAAAAAACATTCAGTACTTC.

The rearrangement uses TRBV9 and TRBJ1-1; D possibly corresponds to TRBD1 (6 bases). Germline CDR1 and CDR2: SGDLS and YYNGEE. V dropped 2 bases and J dropped 8 bases, with 13 bases sitting between them. This CDR3 is built from 13 residues. The CDR3 loop reads CASSVFTGSEAFF. The CDR3 DNA sequence: TGTGCCAGCAGCGTTTTCACAGGGAGCGAAGCTTTCTTT. Combining the CDR3 with reference TRBV9 and TRBJ1-1 gives the whole variable domain DSGVTQTPKHLITATGQRVTLRCSPRSGDLSVYWYQQSLDQGLQFLIQYYNGEERAKGNILERFSAQQFPDLHSELNLSSLELGDSALYFCASSVFTGSEAFFGQGTRLTVV.

The V call is TRBV5-1, the J call TRBJ2-3, with 10 bases fitting TRBD2. The CDR3 consists of 15 residues. The germline CDR1 and CDR2 sequences are SGHRS and YFSETQ. The trim removed 4 bases at V and 6 bases at J, leaving 8 bases unmatched. The CDR3 sequence is CASSPAGGPPDTQYF. DNA of the CDR3: TGCGCCAGCAGCCCAGCGGGGGGGCCTCCGGATACGCAGTATTTT.

V and J are TRBV7-9 and TRBJ1-1, with 7 bases aligning to TRBD1. CDR1 is SEHNR and CDR2 is FQNEAQ in the germline V gene (reference sequence). This CDR3 spans 15 amino acids. J was trimmed by 4 bases and V by 4 bases; bases with no gene match: 9. The CDR3 reads CASSSKTGWVTEAFF. DNA of the CDR3: TGTGCCAGCAGCTCAAAGACAGGGTGGGTCACTGAAGCTTTCTTT.

The J gene is TRBJ2-3, the V gene TRBV10-2, with 7 bases matching TRBD2. Unmatched junction bases numbered 5, after V lost 2 bases and J lost 6 bases. The CDR3 loop spans 14 amino acids. Germline V gene lookup returns CDR1 WSHSY and CDR2 SAAADI. CDR3 loop: CASSERLGGDTQYF. CDR3 nucleotide sequence: TGCGCCAGCAGTGAGAGGTTGGGGGGGGATACGCAGTATTTT.

Concerning this clone: Different DNA sequences within this sample yield the same CDR3. The rearrangement links TRBV18 to TRBJ2-3; no clear D. V lost 0 bases, J lost 0 bases, and 1 base lay in between. This CDR3 is 13 amino acids long. Looked up from germline, CDR1 is KGHSH and CDR2 is LQKENI. The CDR3 bases are TGTGCCAGCTCACCACCCAGCACAGATACGCAGTATTTT. Its translation is CASSPPSTDTQYF.

This clone was seen only once. The gene calls are TRBV10-3 and TRBJ1-3; D not certain. The germline gives CDR1 ENHRY, CDR2 SYGVKD. CDR3 length equals 16 residues. The germline V and J ends were trimmed by 0 bases and 0 bases, with 9 bases remaining between them. The CDR3, as DNA: TGTGCCATCAGTGAGTCGGAGATCCGCTCTGGAAACACCATATATTTT. This codes for CAISESEIRSGNTIYF.

CDR3 nucleotide sequence: TGCGCCAGCGCTCGGGGACCGGACAGGGAGTATGGCTACACCTTC. As protein: CASARGPDREYGYTF. V gene TRBV5-1 combines with J gene TRBJ1-2, with 8 bases that match TRBD1. Germline loops: CDR1 SGHRS, CDR2 YFSETQ. The CDR3 spans 15 residues. The V gene end was trimmed by 7 bases and the J gene end by 5 bases; junction bases not matched to a gene: 13. The full variable domain, completed using reference TRBV5-1 and TRBJ1-2, is KAGVTQTPRYLIKTRGQQVTLSCSPISGHRSVSWYQQTPGQGLQFLFEYFSETQRNKGNFPGRFSGRQFSNSRSEMNVSTLELGDSALYLCASARGPDREYGYTFGSGTRLTVV.

The chain employs TRBV21-1 and TRBJ2-7; TRBD2, the table's D call, was not compared with the DNA. TRBV21-1 is termed a pseudogene. The CDR3 extends over 16 amino acids. The chain's CDR3 is CASSKATSGPSYEQYF. CDR3 DNA: TGTGCCAGCAGCAAAGCTACTAGCGGGCCCTCCTACGAGCAGTACTTC.

As for this clone: At the DNA level, this CDR3 is encoded by other sequences in the same sample as well. The rearrangement joins TRBV5-6 to TRBJ2-2, with D hard to call. The length of the CDR3 is 14 residues. Per germline, CDR1 SGHDT and CDR2 YYEEEE. Trimming pared 0 bases from V and 2 bases from J, leaving 5 bases between. In DNA, the CDR3 is TGTGCCAGCAGCTTGGGACACAACACCGGGGAGCTGTTTTTT. This translates into CASSLGHNTGELFF.

This sequence joins TRBV2 and TRBJ2-7; TRBD1 aligns across 7 bases. CDR1 and CDR2 (germline): SNHLY, FYNNEI. The V gene end was trimmed by 6 bases and the J gene end by 2 bases; junction bases not matched to a gene: 7. CDR3 length: 14 amino acids. CDR3 bases: TGTGCCAGCAGCAGACAGGGCTCGACCTACGAGCAGTACTTC. Protein sequence: CASSRQGSTYEQYF.

The rearrangement joins TRBV27 to TRBJ2-2, with 10 bases matching TRBD2. V lost 6 bases, J lost 2 bases, and 9 bases stayed unmatched. Per germline, CDR1 MNHEY and CDR2 SMNVEV (reference sequence). This CDR3 comprises 17 residues. This CDR3 reads CASSTIGLADNTGELFF. For the CDR3, the DNA is TGTGCCAGCAGCACAATAGGACTAGCGGATAACACCGGGGAGCTGTTTTTT.